The 27 T cell receptor beta chains below were found in one sample sequenced in a study of blood T cells in healthy people across ages. Primers used in a second PCR of roughly 7 to 12 cycles were a sample-barcoded 5' primer and a J-beta primer mix. In TCRdb, the 5' RACE reads were re-called with MiXCR into one record per CDR3 protein. Among roughly 680,000 distinct CDR3 sequences listed, approximately 52% were seen once. Material: blood. These receptors were obtained from a woman older than 75 in good health.

J is TRBJ2-6 and V is TRBV6-2 or TRBV6-3; perhaps D is TRBD1 or TRBD2 (5 bases each). The V end was cut by 7 bases, the J end by 0 bases, with 10 bases between. The CDR3 extends over 15 amino acids. Looked up from germline, CDR1 is MNHEY and CDR2 is SVGEGT. The CDR3 DNA reads as TGTGCCAGCACCCTGGGGACCTCTGGGGCCAACGTCCTGACTTTC. Translation gives CASTLGTSGANVLTF.

The chain is built from TRBV9 and TRBJ2-4; 7 nucleotides align to TRBD1. The J call may be mistaken, given a closer DNA end match to TRBJ2-7. The germline V gene encodes CDR1 SGDLS and CDR2 YYNGEE. The CDR3 runs to 13 residues. The CDR3 region is CASSGGQSYEQYF. CDR3 bases: TGTGCCAGCAGCGGGGGACAGTCCTACGAGCAGTACTTC.

The sample holds one count of this clonotype. The chain joins TRBV5-1 to TRBJ2-1, with TRBD1 matching 7 bases. The end of the DNA aligns better with TRBJ2-7, so the J call may be wrong. CDR3 length equals 20 residues. Germline V gives CDR1 SGHRS, CDR2 YFSETQ. The CDR3 is CASSSAYVWGQGGSYDEQYF. The CDR3 nucleotides are TGCGCCAGCAGCTCAGCCTACGTGTGGGGGCAAGGGGGCTCCTACGATGAGCAGTACTTC.

This rearrangement joins TRBV20-1 to TRBJ2-4, with D perhaps being TRBD1 or TRBD2 (5 bases each). This CDR3 comprises 16 residues. Trimming removed 6 bases at V and 0 bases at J, with 18 bases between. Germline loops: CDR1 DFQATT, CDR2 SNEGSKA (reference sequence). CDR3 residues: CSAGPPGGLAKNIQYF. Written as DNA, the CDR3 is TGCAGTGCGGGCCCGCCTGGGGGATTAGCCAAAAACATTCAGTACTTC.

This clonotype was detected only a few times. V gene TRBV7-3 combines with J gene TRBJ2-1; D might be TRBD1 (6 bases). Deletions cut 5 bases from V and 5 bases from J, with 13 bases between. This CDR3 has 14 residues. Germline V gene sequence: CDR1 SGHTA, CDR2 FQGTGA. CDR3 protein: CASSPDRWHNEQFF. CDR3 DNA sequence: TGTGCCAGCAGCCCCGACAGGTGGCACAATGAGCAGTTCTTC.

The J gene is TRBJ2-2, the V gene TRBV27; a weak D match, TRBD1 (5 bases). The germline V gene has CDR1 MNHEY and CDR2 SMNVEV (reference sequence). Trimming removed 5 bases at V and 4 bases at J, with 17 bases between. CDR3 length: 16 amino acids. The CDR3 coding sequence is TGTGCCAGCAGTAGCATTGCAGGGTCCGTCACCGGGGAGCTGTTTTTT. It yields the protein CASSSIAGSVTGELFF.

At least ten counts were recorded for this clonotype. J is TRBJ2-1 and V is TRBV7-8, with 8 bases lining up with TRBD1. The CDR3 is made up of 15 amino acids. Germline CDR1 is SGHVS and CDR2 is FQNEAQ. The trim removed 1 base at V and 5 bases at J, leaving 4 bases unmatched. CDR3 amino acids: CASSLGTGNNNEQFF. DNA of the CDR3: TGTGCCAGCAGCTTAGGGACAGGGAATAACAATGAGCAGTTCTTC.

Turning to this clonotype: A read error may explain this, as a much larger clone is one base away. V usage is TRBV2 and J usage is TRBJ2-7; the match to TRBD2 covers 10 bases. The germline CDR1 and CDR2 sequences are SNHLY and FYNNEI. The length of the CDR3 is 15 residues. V lost 5 bases to trimming and J lost 7 bases; unmatched junction nucleotides: 11. For the CDR3, the DNA is TGTGCCAGCAGTAGTGCTAGCGGGAGCGGGAATGAGCAGTACTTC. Protein: CASSSASGSGNEQYF.

Turning to this clonotype: The junction departs from the called germline gene at one end, perhaps through a read error. This chain joins TRBV6-6 and TRBJ1-4; 8 bases align to TRBD1. Looked up from germline, CDR1 is MNHNY and CDR2 is SVGAGI (reference sequence). There are 15 residues in the CDR3. The CDR3, as DNA: TGTGCCAACAGTTACTGGGCAGGGGGCAGTGAAAAACTGTTTTTT. It encodes CANSYWAGGSEKLFF.

In the case of this clonotype: A single base separates this from a much larger clone, so it may be a read error. CDR3 in amino acids: CSVAYGRSYNEQYF. CDR3 bases: TGCAGCGTTGCTTATGGCCGCTCCTACAATGAGCAGTACTTC. The chain is built from TRBV29-1 and TRBJ2-1; D gene ambiguous. The tail of the sequence fits TRBJ2-7 better, so the J call may be wrong. The germline gives CDR1 SQVTM, CDR2 ANQGSEA. This CDR3 region has 14 residues.

This chain joins TRBV5-5 and TRBJ2-7; 10 nucleotides match TRBD1. J lost 11 bases, V lost 0 bases, and 8 bases had no gene match. The CDR3 runs 14 residues. Germline CDR1 SGHKS, CDR2 YYEKEE (reference sequence). The DNA for the CDR3 is TGTGCCAGCAGCTTGGAGGGACAGGGGTTTGTGGAGTACTTC. It translates to CASSLEGQGFVEYF.

This clonotype was picked up a small number of times. J is TRBJ2-1 and V is TRBV2; either TRBD1 or TRBD2 may supply D (5 bases each). Germline lookup yields CDR1 SNHLY and CDR2 FYNNEI. The CDR3 loop spans 13 amino acids. Trimming took 2 bases from V and 9 from J, leaving 11 bases between them. In DNA form, the CDR3 reads TGTGCCAGCAGTGAATTTGGGGCGGGTGAGCAGTTCTTC. It translates to CASSEFGAGEQFF.

The table lists this clonotype with many counts. V and J are TRBV3-1 and TRBJ2-1; D is perhaps TRBD2 (6 bases). Germline CDR1 reads LGHDT; CDR2 reads YNNKEL (reference sequence). V dropped 1 base and J dropped 4 bases, with 17 bases sitting between them. The CDR3 is made up of 17 amino acids. The CDR3 region has the DNA TGTGCCAGCAGCCAAGCGACGGGCGGGATCCGGTACAATGAGCAGTTCTTC. Its protein product is CASSQATGGIRYNEQFF.

The J gene is TRBJ2-2, the V gene TRBV4-2, with unresolved D. CDR1 and CDR2 (germline): LGHNA, YNFKEQ. Trimming shortened V by 1 base and J by 1 base, and 7 bases separated the two germline ends. The CDR3 sequence is 15 residues long. CDR3 bases: TGTGCCAGCAGCCAAGTTGAGATGAACACCGGGGAGCTGTTTTTT. It translates to CASSQVEMNTGELFF.

This rearrangement joins TRBV11-2 to TRBJ2-5, with D perhaps given as TRBD1 or TRBD2 (5 bases each). Germline loops: CDR1 SGHAT, CDR2 FQNNGV. V was cut by 1 base and J by 9 bases, with 12 bases left in between. The CDR3 covers 13 residues. The CDR3 is CASSLVQVGAQYF. CDR3 DNA sequence: TGTGCCAGCAGCTTAGTACAGGTGGGGGCCCAGTACTTC.

This clonotype showed up many times. The V call is TRBV4-1, the J call TRBJ2-3; D is perhaps TRBD1 or TRBD2 (5 bases each). The V gene lost 4 bases and the J gene lost 2 bases, with 19 bases spanning the gap. The CDR3 spans 17 residues. CDR1 is MGHRA and CDR2 is YSYEKL in the germline V gene. The CDR3 region is CASSPGRQRKNTDTQYF. The CDR3 nucleotides are TGCGCCAGCAGCCCAGGGCGACAGCGGAAGAACACAGATACGCAGTATTTT.

This clonotype was counted many times. The chain uses TRBV10-3 and TRBJ2-1; D gene unclear. CDR3 length: 14 residues. Germline V lookup: CDR1 ENHRY, CDR2 SYGVKD. Trimming removed 2 bases at V and 2 bases at J, with 7 bases between. CDR3 loop: CAISEQTTYNEQFF. The CDR3, as DNA: TGTGCCATCAGTGAGCAGACAACCTACAATGAGCAGTTCTTC.

The table lists this clonotype with many counts. The chain combines TRBV4-2 with TRBJ2-3; D is unclear. The CDR3 has 14 residues. V was shortened by 0 bases and J by 10 bases, with 14 bases between the two germline ends. The germline V gene encodes CDR1 LGHNA and CDR2 YNFKEQ. The CDR3 DNA is TGTGCCAGCAGCCAAGAAGATTGGGTGGGTGCGCAGTATTTT. Translating it yields CASSQEDWVGAQYF.

This clonotype was picked up a small number of times. V gene TRBV15 combines with J gene TRBJ2-1, with no clear D. Germline CDR1 LNHNV, CDR2 YYDKDF (reference sequence). Trimming removed 4 bases from V and 10 bases from J, with 11 bases in between. The CDR3 loop spans 12 amino acids. The CDR3 DNA sequence: TGTGCCACCAGCACGAGTTTTGAAGAGCAGTTCTTC. This translates into CATSTSFEEQFF.

This clonotype was detected only a few times. This chain uses TRBV7-9 with TRBJ2-7; 8 nucleotides match TRBD1. With 4 bases clipped from V and 4 bases from J, the junction kept 15 bases outside the gene matches. The CDR3 totals 17 residues. Germline V CDR1 and CDR2: SEHNR, FQNEAQ (reference sequence). DNA of the CDR3: TGTGCCAGCAGCTCCCGTCTGGACAGGGCAAGAGGTTACGAGCAGTACTTC. Its protein product is CASSSRLDRARGYEQYF.

The V and J genes are TRBV5-1 and TRBJ2-5; TRBD2 matches 7 bases. The CDR3 length is 14 residues. Germline-derived CDR1 and CDR2 are SGHRS and YFSETQ. Trimming removed 0 bases from V and 4 bases from J; junction bases left unmatched: 3. CDR3 DNA sequence: TGCGCCAGCAGCTTGGCCGGGGGGACAGAGACCCAGTACTTC. It is translated as CASSLAGGTETQYF.

At least ten counts were recorded for this clonotype. It may be a read error: a sequence one base away is much more abundant. The chain employs TRBV27 and TRBJ2-1, with TRBD1 as a possible D gene (5 bases). The end of the DNA aligns better with TRBJ2-7, so the J call may be wrong. There are 14 residues in the CDR3. Germline CDR1 and CDR2: MNHEY and SMNVEV (reference sequence). The CDR3 region has the DNA TGTGCCAGCAAGTCGCAGGGTCCCTACAATGAGCAGTACTTC. Amino acids: CASKSQGPYNEQYF.

As concerns this clonotype: A much larger clone differs by one base, so this may be a read error. This sequence joins TRBV5-1 and TRBJ2-3; D assignment may be TRBD1 or TRBD2 (5 bases each). The CDR3 loop spans 13 amino acids. V shed 4 bases and J shed 6 bases, with 12 bases lying between them. Germline CDR1 reads SGHRS; CDR2 reads YFSETQ. CDR3 residues: CASSVGPDDTQYF. The CDR3 DNA reads as TGCGCCAGCAGCGTGGGACCCGACGATACGCAGTATTTT.

In its sample, this clonotype was seen many times. The V call is TRBV27, the J call TRBJ2-5; possibly TRBD2 for D (6 bases). V dropped 3 bases and J dropped 6 bases, with 17 bases sitting between them. The CDR3 length is 15 residues. Germline V gives CDR1 MNHEY, CDR2 SMNVEV (reference sequence). CDR3 in amino acids: CASSFSPLGRKTQYF. CDR3 bases: TGTGCCAGCAGTTTTTCTCCCCTAGGGAGGAAGACCCAGTACTTC.

In its sample, this clonotype was seen once. V gene TRBV20-1 combines with J gene TRBJ2-3; 8 nucleotides align to TRBD2. Looked up from germline, CDR1 is DFQATT and CDR2 is SNEGSKA (reference sequence). V shed 6 bases, J shed 1 base, and the junction held 3 bases outside the gene matches. There are 13 residues in the CDR3. This chain's CDR3 is CSASTSGTDTQYF. CDR3 in DNA: TGCAGTGCCTCGACTAGCGGCACAGATACGCAGTATTTT.

The chain employs TRBV11-3 and TRBJ2-1; D may be TRBD1 (6 bases). V was cut by 5 bases and J by 15 bases, with 20 bases left in between. From germline, CDR1 is SGHNT and CDR2 YENEEA. This CDR3 is built from 13 residues. The CDR3 DNA follows: TGTGCCAGCAGCCGCAGGACAGAAGGGGAATTGTTCTTC. Amino acid sequence: CASSRRTEGELFF. The full variable domain, in which reference TRBV11-3 and TRBJ2-1 provide the parts outside the CDR3, is EAGVVQSPRYKIIEKKQPVAFWCNPISGHNTLYWYLQNLGQGPELLIRYENEEAVDDSQLPKDRFSAERLKGVDSTLKIQPAELGDSAVYLCASSRRTEGELFFGPGTRLTVL.

The DNA of the CDR3 is TGCAGCGTACCGGGCCTAGGGGCCCGCACAGATACGCAGTATTTT. Protein: CSVPGLGARTDTQYF. The J gene is TRBJ2-3, the V gene TRBV29-1, with D tentatively TRBD1 (5 bases). The V gene lost 6 bases and the J gene lost 1 base, with 17 bases spanning the gap. The CDR3 is 15 amino acids. Germline V lookup: CDR1 SQVTM, CDR2 ANQGSEA.